The present TCR beta chain was sequenced within a study of OX40 agonist ivuxolimab in advanced cancers. Study conclusions and caveats: Dose levels from 0.1 to 3.0 mg/kg saw CD4+ and CD8+ blood T cells expand clonally by week 6. On average, a greater number of expanded clones characterised CD8+ T cells relative to CD4+.

Germline CDR1 MGHRA, CDR2 YSYEKL. CDR3 length: 17 residues. V was pared by 4 bases and J by 2 bases, with 9 bases of the junction left unmatched. Libraries were prepared by immunoSEQ multiplex PCR; TCRdb keeps only in-frame clonotypes and omits some of them. This sample carries around 69,000 clones, roughly 83% of them seen once, and the ten largest clones take approximately 0.7%. About this clone itself: Its antigen remains unknown.

The chain recombines TRBV4-1 with TRBJ2-2, with 8 bases matching TRBD1. The TCR comes from an adult with an advanced solid tumor such as melanoma, head and neck, liver or kidney cancer. The source was CD4+ or CD8+ T cells sorted from blood, collected in a trial of the OX40 agonist ivuxolimab. Here the CDR3 reads CASSPPWTGRNTGELFF. The CDR3 DNA reads as TGCGCCAGCAGCCCCCCTTGGACAGGGAGAAACACCGGGGAGCTGTTTTTT.